Listed below are T cell receptor beta chains from one sample, sequenced in a study of memory CD4+ T cells and cytomegalovirus serostatus. The assay was immunoSEQ multiplex PCR, and TCRdb's table has in-frame clones only and misses some. The sample holds tens of thousands of clones, more than 75% seen once. The sample comprised memory CD4+ T cells from blood. The receptors were sampled from an adult in good health and CMV-seronegative. Each CDR3 is given with its conserved first and last residue. The D gene is left open where the match is weak. Clone size is shown for a subset of rows, as once, few, many or a class of expanded clone.

V gene	J gene	clone size	D gene	CDR3 protein	CDR3 DNA
TRBV2	TRBJ2-3	.	TRBD2	CASGLVTDTQYF	TGTGCCAGCGGACTAGTGACAGATACGCAGTATTTT
TRBV7-2	TRBJ2-1	.	.	CASSLVGPTVEQFF	TGTGCCAGCAGCTTAGTAGGACCGACAGTTGAGCAGTTCTTC
TRBV18	TRBJ1-6	.	.	CASSPGADVERIANSPLHF	TGTGCCAGCTCACCAGGGGCCGATGTCGAACGGATTGCTAATTCACCCCTCCACTTT
TRBV9	TRBJ2-2	.	TRBD1	CASSDRFPGQVNTGELFF	TGTGCCAGCAGCGACCGTTTCCCGGGACAGGTTAACACCGGGGAGCTGTTTTTT
TRBV5-6	TRBJ2-3	.	TRBD2	CASSATSGGDTQYF	TGTGCCAGCAGCGCGACTAGCGGGGGAGATACGCAGTATTTT
TRBV5-1	TRBJ2-3	.	.	CASSLGQLTDTQYF	TGCGCCAGCAGCTTGGGGCAGCTCACAGATACGCAGTATTTT
TRBV5-4	TRBJ2-1	.	TRBD2	CASSRGGADFMVF	TGTGCCAGCAGCCGGGGGGGAGCTGATTTTATGGTCTTC
TRBV30	TRBJ1-5	.	.	CAWSLGRQPQHF	TGTGCCTGGTCGTTGGGGAGGCAGCCCCAGCATTTT
TRBV7-2	TRBJ1-6	.	TRBD1	CASSSRDSPSPLHF	TGTGCCAGCAGTTCCCGGGACAGTCCTTCACCCCTCCACTTT
TRBV28	TRBJ1-4	.	.	CASSLGGEKLFF	TGTGCCAGCAGTTTAGGGGGAGAAAAACTGTTTTTT
TRBV6-5	TRBJ1-5	.	TRBD1	CASSYARDRGQPQHF	TGTGCCAGCAGTTACGCCCGGGACAGGGGACAGCCCCAGCATTTT
TRBV28	TRBJ2-7	.	.	CASSQAYEQYF	TGTGCCAGCAGTCAAGCCTACGAGCAGTACTTC
TRBV5-1	TRBJ1-1	.	.	CASRGTVVGIAEAFF	TGCGCCAGCAGGGGGACTGTGGTCGGGATTGCTGAAGCTTTCTTT
TRBV6-5	TRBJ1-4	.	.	CASGGRRNEKLFF	TGTGCCAGCGGGGGACGTAGGAATGAAAAACTGTTTTTT
TRBV18	TRBJ2-3	.	.	CASSPNTRQSTDTQYF	TGTGCCAGCTCACCAAACACTAGACAAAGCACAGATACGCAGTATTTT
TRBV19	TRBJ1-5	.	.	CASKKGATGNQPQHF	TGTGCCAGTAAAAAGGGAGCGACGGGCAATCAGCCCCAGCATTTT
TRBV18	TRBJ1-5	.	TRBD1	CASSRTGGTQPQHF	TGTGCCAGCTCACGAACAGGGGGAACTCAGCCCCAGCATTTT
TRBV7-8	TRBJ1-6	.	.	CASSLGAKTGTSSYNSPLHF	TGTGCCAGCAGCTTAGGGGCGAAAACAGGGACTAGCTCCTATAATTCACCCCTCCACTTT
TRBV28	TRBJ1-2	.	.	CASTPLGAYYGYTF	TGTGCCAGCACTCCACTGGGGGCCTACTATGGCTACACCTTC
TRBV7-2	TRBJ2-7	.	.	CASSTQDGYEQYF	TGTGCCAGCAGCACACAGGACGGCTACGAGCAGTACTTC
TRBV2	TRBJ1-2	.	.	CASSEALGEDGYTF	TGTGCCAGCAGTGAAGCGCTTGGAGAGGATGGCTACACCTTC
TRBV28	TRBJ2-1	.	.	CASSIQQREQFF	TGTGCCAGCAGTATCCAACAGCGGGAGCAGTTCTTC
TRBV2	TRBJ2-1	few	.	CASSAQGAEQFF	TGTGCCAGCAGCGCCCAGGGTGCTGAGCAGTTCTTC
TRBV7-2	TRBJ1-2	few	.	CASSLAPGSGYTF	TGTGCCAGCAGCTTAGCCCCGGGTAGTGGCTACACCTTC
TRBV5-4	TRBJ2-3	.	TRBD2	CASSLDAGGRGDTQYF	TGTGCCAGCAGCTTGGATGCGGGGGGGCGTGGAGATACGCAGTATTTT
TRBV7-2	TRBJ2-1	.	.	CASSLGGRAQQFF	TGTGCCAGCAGCTTAGGTGGGCGGGCCCAGCAGTTCTTC
TRBV5-5	TRBJ1-6	few	.	CASSLTLGSSYNSPLHF	TGTGCCAGCAGCTTAACTTTGGGGAGCTCCTATAATTCACCCCTCCACTTT
TRBV27	TRBJ1-4	.	.	CASSSITNEKLFF	TGTGCCAGCAGCAGCATAACTAATGAAAAACTGTTTTTT
TRBV5-1	TRBJ1-2	.	TRBD1	CASSPGGQVRGDGYTF	TGCGCCAGCAGCCCTGGGGGACAGGTCCGAGGTGATGGCTACACCTTC
TRBV5-4	TRBJ2-7	.	TRBD1	CASRQGQGGQYF	TGTGCCAGCAGGCAGGGACAGGGAGGGCAGTACTTC
TRBV11-2	TRBJ2-5	.	.	CASSWLRGLQETQYF	TGTGCCAGCAGCTGGCTACGTGGACTTCAAGAGACCCAGTACTTC
TRBV7-2	TRBJ1-3	once	TRBD1	CASSRDRGNTIYF	TGTGCCAGCAGCCGGGACAGAGGAAACACCATATATTTT
TRBV7-9	TRBJ2-1	.	TRBD2	CASTPRGLAGNEQFF	TGTGCCAGCACCCCCCGGGGACTAGCAGGAAATGAGCAGTTCTTC
TRBV9	TRBJ2-1	.	.	CASSVVSSTYNEQFF	TGTGCCAGCAGCGTAGTGTCTAGCACCTACAATGAGCAGTTCTTC
TRBV4-3	TRBJ1-2	.	TRBD1	CASSQEPPGTGRELYGYTF	TGCGCCAGCAGCCAAGAACCCCCGGGGACAGGGAGAGAGCTGTATGGCTACACCTTC
TRBV10-3	TRBJ1-2	many	TRBD1	CAISEDRVYGYTF	TGTGCCATCAGTGAGGACAGGGTCTATGGCTACACCTTC
TRBV7-2	TRBJ1-1	few	.	CASSRRNTEAFF	TGTGCCAGCAGCCGCAGGAACACTGAAGCTTTCTTT
TRBV6-6	TRBJ1-2	.	.	CASSSRGGEGYGYTF	TGTGCCAGCAGTTCCCGTGGGGGGGAAGGCTATGGCTACACCTTC
TRBV19	TRBJ2-7	.	TRBD1	CASSGNRGESQYF	TGTGCCAGTAGTGGCAACAGGGGTGAGTCGCAGTACTTC
TRBV11-2	TRBJ1-1	.	TRBD1	CASSLEGTGVTEAFF	TGTGCCAGCAGCTTAGAAGGGACAGGGGTAACTGAAGCTTTCTTT
TRBV7-6	TRBJ2-5	few	TRBD2	CASSFAGGRDRTQYF	TGTGCCAGCAGCTTCGCGGGGGGGCGAGATAGGACCCAGTACTTC
TRBV19	TRBJ2-7	.	TRBD1	CASSRGGTGSYEQYF	TGTGCCAGTAGTAGGGGGGGGACAGGGTCCTACGAGCAGTACTTC
TRBV10-3	TRBJ2-7	.	.	CAISSRSYEQYF	TGTGCCATCAGCAGCCGTTCCTACGAGCAGTACTTC
TRBV5-1	TRBJ2-1	.	.	CASSGDSRYNEQFF	TGCGCCAGCAGCGGGGACTCCCGCTACAATGAGCAGTTCTTC
TRBV30	TRBJ1-2	.	.	CAWSVKGYGYTF	TGTGCCTGGAGTGTGAAGGGCTATGGCTACACCTTC
TRBV5-1	TRBJ2-1	.	.	CASSPPAGVGNEQFF	TGCGCCAGCAGCCCCCCGGCAGGGGTTGGCAATGAGCAGTTCTTC
TRBV15	TRBJ2-2	.	.	CATSRDLGGTGELFF	TGTGCCACCAGCAGAGATTTGGGGGGCACCGGGGAGCTGTTTTTT
TRBV5-4	TRBJ1-2	.	TRBD1	CASSLWTGAAAYTF	TGTGCCAGCAGCCTATGGACAGGAGCGGCCGCCTACACCTTC
TRBV5-4	TRBJ1-2	.	TRBD1	CASSTDTQGAGGYTF	TGTGCCAGCAGCACGGACACTCAGGGGGCTGGTGGCTACACCTTC
TRBV5-1	TRBJ2-5	.	TRBD2	CASSLGLAGPKETQYF	TGCGCCAGCAGCCTAGGACTAGCGGGGCCAAAAGAGACCCAGTACTTC
TRBV9	TRBJ1-6	.	.	CASSVVGQNSPLHF	TGTGCCAGCAGCGTAGTAGGACAGAATTCACCCCTCCACTTT
TRBV9	TRBJ2-1	.	.	CASSGTRSGQGSNEQFF	TGTGCCAGCAGCGGAACCCGATCGGGGCAGGGGAGCAATGAGCAGTTCTTC
TRBV25-1	TRBJ2-6	.	TRBD1	CASSGQGAWANVLTF	TGTGCCAGCAGTGGACAGGGGGCCTGGGCCAACGTCCTGACTTTC
TRBV11-2	TRBJ2-7	.	TRBD1	CASSWGQGGFYEQYF	TGTGCCAGCAGCTGGGGACAGGGCGGGTTCTACGAGCAGTACTTC
TRBV6-5	TRBJ1-2	.	.	CASSPRGYGYTF	TGTGCCAGCAGTCCCAGGGGCTATGGCTACACCTTC
TRBV4-1	TRBJ2-3	once	TRBD2	CASSLLAGSTDTQYF	TGCGCCAGCAGCCTTTTAGCGGGGAGCACAGATACGCAGTATTTT
TRBV5-1	TRBJ2-2	.	TRBD2	CASSPRERGGDRELFF	TGCGCCAGCAGCCCGAGGGAGCGGGGGGGCGACCGGGAGCTGTTTTTT
TRBV28	TRBJ2-2	.	.	CASREGLVTGELFF	TGTGCCAGCAGGGAGGGGCTAGTAACCGGGGAGCTGTTTTTT
TRBV19	TRBJ2-7	once	TRBD2	CASSSGLAGESYEQYF	TGTGCCAGTAGTTCGGGACTAGCGGGGGAGTCCTACGAGCAGTACTTC